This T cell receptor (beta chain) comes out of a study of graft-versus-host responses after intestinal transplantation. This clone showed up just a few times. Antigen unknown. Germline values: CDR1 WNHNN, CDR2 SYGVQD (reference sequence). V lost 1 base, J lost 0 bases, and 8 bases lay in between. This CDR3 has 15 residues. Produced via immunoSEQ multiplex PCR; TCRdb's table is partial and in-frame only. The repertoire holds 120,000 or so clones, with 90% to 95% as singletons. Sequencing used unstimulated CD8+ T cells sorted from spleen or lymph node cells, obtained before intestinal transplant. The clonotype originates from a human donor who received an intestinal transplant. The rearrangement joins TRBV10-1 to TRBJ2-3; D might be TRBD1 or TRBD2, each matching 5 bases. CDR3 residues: CASSEWDPSTDTQYF. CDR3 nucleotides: TGCGCCAGCAGTGAGTGGGACCCTAGCACAGATACGCAGTATTTT.